This paragraph reports one T cell receptor (beta chain). What it binds is not known. This entry comes from a study of CD4 T cells in relation to SARS-CoV-2 and coronaviruses. Study-wide results and limits: Approximately 65% of donors had memory CD4+ clonotypes crossrecognizing SARS-CoV-2 and common cold coronavirus spike. Crossreactivity was assessed only for spike protein, not other viral proteins.

Deep TCR-beta sequencing used DNA from uncultured naive and memory CD4+ T cells. Using immunoSEQ multiplex PCR, the repertoire was profiled, and TCRdb retains in-frame clones only, with some absent. The sample has just under 65,000 clones, roughly 93% seen once. The CDR3 covers 16 residues. V was shortened by 6 bases and J by 0 bases, with 16 bases between the two germline ends. Germline V lookup: CDR1 SNHLY, CDR2 FYNNEI. Before the COVID-19 pandemic, during about 2010-2018, CD4+ T cells were taken from unexposed donors. Sample: naive CD4+ T cells from PBMCs. Regarding subset: naive CD4+ T cells isolated by negative enrichment. This sequence originates from a human donor in good health. This chain uses TRBV2 with TRBJ2-3, with D tentatively TRBD1 (6 bases). In DNA, the CDR3 is TGTGCCAGCAGACTCCTAGGACAGCTTAGCACAGATACGCAGTATTTT. It translates to CASRLLGQLSTDTQYF.